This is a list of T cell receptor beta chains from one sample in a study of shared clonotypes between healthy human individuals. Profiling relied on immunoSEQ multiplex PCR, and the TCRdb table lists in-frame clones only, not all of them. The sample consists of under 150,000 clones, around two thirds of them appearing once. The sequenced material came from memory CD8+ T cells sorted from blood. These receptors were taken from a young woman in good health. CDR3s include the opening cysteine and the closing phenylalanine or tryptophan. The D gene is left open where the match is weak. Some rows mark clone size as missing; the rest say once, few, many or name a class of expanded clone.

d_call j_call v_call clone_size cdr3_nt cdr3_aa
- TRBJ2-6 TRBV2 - TGTGCCAGCAGCCGAATGGTAGTCTCTGGGGCCAACGTCCTGACTTTC CASSRMVVSGANVLTF
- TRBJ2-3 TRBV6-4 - TGTGCCAGCAGGGAAGGGGCAGGGGATTCAGATACGCAGTATTTT CASREGAGDSDTQYF
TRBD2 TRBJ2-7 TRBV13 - TGTGCCAGCAGCCTAGGGACTAGCGGGGGAGCCTACGAGCAGTACTTC CASSLGTSGGAYEQYF
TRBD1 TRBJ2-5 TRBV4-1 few TGCGCCAGCAGCCCGCGGACAGGGATGGTGATTTATGACCAAGAGACCCAGTACTTC CASSPRTGMVIYDQETQYF
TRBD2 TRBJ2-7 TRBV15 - TGTGCCACCAGCCCTCGGACTAGCGGGCTCTACGAGCAGTACTTC CATSPRTSGLYEQYF
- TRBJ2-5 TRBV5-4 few TGTGCCAGCAGCTTGGGAGAAGAGACCCAGTACTTC CASSLGEETQYF
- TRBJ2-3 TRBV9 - TGTGCCAGCAGCAAGACAGGATTTGTGACAGATACGCAGTATTTT CASSKTGFVTDTQYF
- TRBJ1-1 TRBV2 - TGTGCCAGCAGTGAAGGAGGGAGGTCTGAAGCTTTCTTT CASSEGGRSEAFF
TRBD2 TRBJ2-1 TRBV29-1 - TGCAGCGTCCAGGGGACTAGCGGCTCCTACAATGAGCAGTTCTTC CSVQGTSGSYNEQFF
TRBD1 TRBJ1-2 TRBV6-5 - TGTGCCAGCAGCACAGACAGGGTCGGCTACACCTTC CASSTDRVGYTF
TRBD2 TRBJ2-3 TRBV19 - TGTGCCAGTAGTATAGGGTCAGCGGGGGCGGCAGATACGCAGTATTTT CASSIGSAGAADTQYF
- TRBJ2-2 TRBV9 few TGTGCCAGCAGCGTAGCTTGGGGTTCCGGGGAGCTGTTTTTT CASSVAWGSGELFF
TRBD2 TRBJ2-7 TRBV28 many TGTGCCAGCAGCGCTAGCGGGAGTGGCTACGAGCAGTACTTC CASSASGSGYEQYF
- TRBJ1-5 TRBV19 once TGTGCCAGTAGTGTTGACATCCTTAGCAATCAGCCCCAGCATTTT CASSVDILSNQPQHF
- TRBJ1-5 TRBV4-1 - TGCGCCAGCAGCCAAGAATGGATTTTGAGGCAGCCCCAGCATTTT CASSQEWILRQPQHF
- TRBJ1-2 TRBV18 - TGTGCCAGCTCACCAAGGCAAAACTCTAACTATGGCTACACCTTC CASSPRQNSNYGYTF
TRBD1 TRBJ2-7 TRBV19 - TGTGCCAGTAGTTTAACCGGGACAGAGTACGAGCAGTACTTC CASSLTGTEYEQYF
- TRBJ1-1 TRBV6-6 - TGTGCCAGCAGTTGGGGACTGGCGAACACTGAAGCTTTCTTT CASSWGLANTEAFF
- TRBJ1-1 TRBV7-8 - TGTGCCAGCAGCTCCCGTGCCCGCACAGCGACGAACACTGAAGCTTTCTTT CASSSRARTATNTEAFF
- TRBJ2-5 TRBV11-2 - TGTGCCAGCAGCTTAGTGTGGGGGGAGACCCAGTACTTC CASSLVWGETQYF
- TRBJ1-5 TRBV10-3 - TGTGCCATCAGTGAGTCGACGTGGGCAACAGGTCGAGCTCAGCCCCAGCATTTT CAISESTWATGRAQPQHF
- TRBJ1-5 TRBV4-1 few TGCGCCAGCAGCCAAGCGGGGGGTCAGCCCCAGCATTTT CASSQAGGQPQHF
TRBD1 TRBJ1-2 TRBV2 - TGTGCCAGCAGCGACAGGGGGCTAGGCTACACCTTC CASSDRGLGYTF
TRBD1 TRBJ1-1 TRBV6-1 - TGTGCCAGCGATCGACAGGGCCCTGAAGCTTTCTTT CASDRQGPEAFF
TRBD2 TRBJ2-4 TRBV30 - TGTGCCTGGAGTGTAAAGACTAGCGGGGTAGCCAAAAACATTCAGTACTTC CAWSVKTSGVAKNIQYF
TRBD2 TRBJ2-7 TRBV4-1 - TGCGCCAGCTCCTCTAGCGGGAGGGCGGGCGAGCAGTACTTC CASSSSGRAGEQYF
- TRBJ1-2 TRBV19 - TGTGCCAGTAGTATAGACTCCGCTTCCTATGGCTACACCTTC CASSIDSASYGYTF
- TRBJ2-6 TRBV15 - TGTGCCACCAGCAGGGGCCGTGGGGCCAACGTCCTGACTTTC CATSRGRGANVLTF
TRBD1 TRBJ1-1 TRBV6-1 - TGTGCCAGCAGTGAAGGGACAGGATGGGCCTCCAGTGAAGCTTTCTTT CASSEGTGWASSEAFF
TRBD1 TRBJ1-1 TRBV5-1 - TGCGCCAGCACTCGACAGGGATACACTGAAGCTTTCTTT CASTRQGYTEAFF
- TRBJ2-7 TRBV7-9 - TGTGCCAGCAGCTTAGGAGCCCAACCCTACGAGCAGTACTTC CASSLGAQPYEQYF
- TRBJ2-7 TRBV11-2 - TGTGCCAGCAGCTTTCGTAGGGAATACGAGCAGTACTTC CASSFRREYEQYF
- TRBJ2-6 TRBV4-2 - TGTGCCAGCAGCCAAATGGCCGCCAGCTCTGGGGCCAACGTCCTGACTTTC CASSQMAASSGANVLTF
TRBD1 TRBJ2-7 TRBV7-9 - TGTGCCAGCAGCACCCGGTGGACAGGGGCAGGAGTCTACGAGCAGTACTTC CASSTRWTGAGVYEQYF
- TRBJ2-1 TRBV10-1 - TGCGCCAGCAGTGTGCGTGGAGGGGGAAATGAGCAGTTCTTC CASSVRGGGNEQFF
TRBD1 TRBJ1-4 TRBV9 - TGTGCCAGCAGCGTAGGGGGGACAGGGCAAGAAAAACTGTTTTTT CASSVGGTGQEKLFF
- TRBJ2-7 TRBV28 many TGTGCCAGCAGTCGAACTCTGGGGGCGATCCACGAGCAGTACTTC CASSRTLGAIHEQYF
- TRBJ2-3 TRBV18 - TGTGCCAGCTCACCGGCCCCAGATACGCAGTATTTT CASSPAPDTQYF